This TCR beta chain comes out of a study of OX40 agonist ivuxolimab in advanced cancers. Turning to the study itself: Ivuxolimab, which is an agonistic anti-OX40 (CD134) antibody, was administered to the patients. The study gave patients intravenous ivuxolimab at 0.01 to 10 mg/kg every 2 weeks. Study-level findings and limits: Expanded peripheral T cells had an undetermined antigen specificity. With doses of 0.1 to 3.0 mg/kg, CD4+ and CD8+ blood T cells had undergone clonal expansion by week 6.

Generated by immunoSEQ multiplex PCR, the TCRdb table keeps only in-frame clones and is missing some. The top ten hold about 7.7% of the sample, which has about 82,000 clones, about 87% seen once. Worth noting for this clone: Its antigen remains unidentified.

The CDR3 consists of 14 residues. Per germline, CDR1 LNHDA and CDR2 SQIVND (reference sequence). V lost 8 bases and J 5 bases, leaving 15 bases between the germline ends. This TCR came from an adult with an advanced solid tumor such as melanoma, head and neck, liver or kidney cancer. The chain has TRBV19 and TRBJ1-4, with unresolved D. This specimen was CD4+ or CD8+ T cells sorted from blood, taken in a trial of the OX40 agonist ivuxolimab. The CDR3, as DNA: TGTGCCAGTGCAACATGGGCCTCGAATGAAAAACTGTTTTTT. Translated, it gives CASATWASNEKLFF.